This T cell receptor beta chain was captured by sequencing in a study of Tregs in tolerant kidney transplant recipients (dated by TCRdb to the late 2010s). Looking at the study overall: The transplants used related donors with nonmyeloablative bone marrow transplantation, and mixed chimerism in the human trials was transient. Before combined kidney and bone marrow transplantation, this study identified donor-specific regulatory T cells using TCRbeta sequencing and then followed those same cells after transplant.

Comment on this clone: Its antigen is currently not known. Per-base qualities were not stored, and no clone one base away is much larger.

According to the study, the label for this sample's time point signals: blood sample drawn before combined kidney and bone marrow transplant. In bulk CFSE mixed lymphocyte reactions, CFSE-labeled recipient PBMCs were cocultured with irradiated donor PBMCs for less than seven days, then stained for CD3/CD4/CD8 and FACS-sorted. The patients were a few recipients of combined kidney and bone marrow transplants from the ITN036ST trial, and samples were available only from these trial subjects. Healthy control blood was processed to PBMCs with a Ficoll density gradient and then cryopreserved, whereas patient PBMCs were collected both before and after transplant. For TCRbeta CDR3 sequencing, genomic DNA was extracted from sorted cells using the QIAGEN DNeasy Blood and Tissue Kit. High-throughput TCRbeta CDR3 sequencing, which included PCR amplification with bias correction and internal controls, was done commercially through immunoSEQ. In the paper's pipeline: A unique productive TCRbeta sequence was defined by the CDR3 nucleotide sequence when primers matched, and otherwise by the CDR3 amino acid sequence together with the Vbeta and Jbeta genes. Donor-reactive sequences were defined as at least 5-fold expanded in CFSE-low cells versus unstimulated cells, with frequency of at least 0.01% in CFSE-low cells. Repertoire divergence was quantified by Jensen-Shannon divergence calculated from the top 100 TCRbeta sequences ranked by frequency. When a sample had multiple sequencing runs, each run was corrected for sorting error separately and the runs were then pooled. In its TCRdb copy, this immuneACCESS table keeps in-frame sequences only and misses some clones. Where compared with another copy, unresolved V genes explain less than half of these, and the others have no known cause. D and trimming were read from the DNA, whereas the V and J calls and clone size are those reported in that table. The sample records about 15,000 clones, around 53% of which are singletons. 2.5% to 4% of the sample is in the top ten clones.

The full study reports these points: Biological reproducibility was not directly assessed, although technical replication error appeared to be minimal. Because the study included only a small number of patients, the results must be confirmed in larger populations and under other immunosuppression protocols. Expanding Tregs with activated donor B cells appeared to identify the most biologically relevant and donor-specific TCRbeta repertoire. PCR primers changed over time for some patients, so nucleotide-level comparison across those patients' samples was not possible. In tolerant patients, the expansion of donor-specific Tregs was greater than global Treg expansion, suggesting that the expansion was antigen-driven rather than nonspecific.

The material sequenced was CD4+ T cells from blood cultured with allogeneic cells, taken before the transplant. The clonotype originates from a human patient who received a combined kidney and bone marrow transplant.

CDR3 protein: CASSKNRGETQYF. The DNA sequence reads TGTGCCAGCAGCAAAAACAGGGGAGAGACCCAGTACTTC. The chain is assembled from TRBV21-1 and TRBJ2-5; no check of the table's D call, TRBD1, against the DNA was made. TRBV21-1 is described as a pseudogene. Inclusive of the bounding cysteine and phenylalanine, the CDR3 is 13 residues long. The sequence is cut down to CDR3 DNA, 39 bases in frame from base 1.